This entry lists 27 T cell receptor beta chains sequenced from one sample in a study of T-cell reconstitution after alpha-beta-depleted transplantation in children. Researchers prepared the TCRbeta library using unique molecular identifiers, the study reports. A single record per CDR3 protein comes from TCRdb applying MiXCR to the PCR reads. The sample holds hundreds of thousands of distinct CDR3 sequences; roughly 13% are singletons and the top ten take about 2.2%. The sample in question was PBMCs, mostly from graft donor cells, obtained 360 days after TCRalphabeta/CD19-depleted stem cell transplant. Source of these receptors: a male patient between 10 and 17 years old who had a stem cell transplant for acute myeloid leukemia, so the T cells may come from the graft donor.

The chain carries TRBV10-3 and TRBJ2-7; D is unresolved. V lost 3 bases and J lost 3, with 12 bases in between. The CDR3 sequence is 14 residues long. CDR1 is ENHRY and CDR2 is SYGVKD in the germline V gene. As DNA, the CDR3 is TGTGCCATCAGTGATTATGGTGTCAACTACGAGCAGTACTTC. Translating it yields CAISDYGVNYEQYF.

This clonotype was found a few times. The chain recombines TRBV7-9 with TRBJ2-3; D not resolved. V lost 3 bases and J 2 bases, leaving 12 bases between the germline ends. The V gene's germline CDR1 is SEHNR and CDR2 FQNEAQ (reference sequence). There are 15 residues in the CDR3. Here the CDR3 reads CASSLISSYTDTQYF. The CDR3 DNA follows: TGTGCCAGCAGCTTGATTAGCAGCTACACAGATACGCAGTATTTT.

This clonotype was detected ten times or more. This rearrangement joins TRBV2 to TRBJ2-7; D may correspond to TRBD1 or TRBD2 (5 bases each). Germline CDR1 is SNHLY and CDR2 is FYNNEI. V gave up 6 bases and J gave up 5 bases, with 23 bases separating them. CDR3 size: 16 residues. The DNA for the CDR3 is TGTGCCAGCAGCCGGGACCGAGGTAAAGGGAGCGACGAGCAGTACTTC. Encoded protein: CASSRDRGKGSDEQYF. The variable domain in full, with the rest retrieved from reference TRBV2 and TRBJ2-7, is EPEVTQTPSHQVTQMGQEVILRCVPISNHLYFYWYRQILGQKVEFLVSFYNNEISEKSEIFDDQFSVERPDGSNFTLKIRSTKLEDSAMYFCASSRDRGKGSDEQYFGPGTRLTVT.

This clonotype has just a few counts. V gene TRBV2 combines with J gene TRBJ2-7, with D possibly matching TRBD1 (7 bases). The CDR3 loop spans 17 amino acids. In germline, CDR1 is SNHLY, CDR2 FYNNEI. V was pared by 9 bases and J by 0 bases, with 24 bases between. CDR3 residues: CARGGKQGTLSSYEQYF. For the CDR3, the DNA is TGTGCCAGAGGGGGGAAACAGGGGACCTTGAGCTCCTACGAGCAGTACTTC.

At least ten counts were recorded for this clonotype. The CDR3 spells CASSFRGNTQYF. The CDR3 coding sequence is TGTGCCAGCAGTTTCAGGGGAAATACGCAGTATTTT. The chain uses TRBV12-3 or TRBV12-4 and TRBJ2-3, with D perhaps matching TRBD1 (6 bases). The V end lost 3 bases, the J end lost 7 bases, and 8 bases lay between the germline ends. This CDR3 spans 12 amino acids.

This clonotype showed up just a few times. J is TRBJ2-7 and V is TRBV20-1; the D gene is possibly TRBD2 (5 bases). CDR3 length equals 19 residues. Germline assignment: CDR1 DFQATT and CDR2 SNEGSKA (reference sequence). V was clipped by 1 base and J by 0 bases, with 25 bases between them. The CDR3 reads CSARALFSRPGRVSYEQYF. CDR3 sequence (DNA): TGCAGTGCTAGAGCATTATTCAGTCGCCCCGGGCGGGTCTCCTACGAGCAGTACTTC.

The V call is TRBV18, the J call TRBJ2-1; 7 positions agree with TRBD2. J was trimmed by 7 bases and V by 4 bases; bases with no gene match: 7. Germline V gives CDR1 KGHSH, CDR2 LQKENI. The CDR3 has 14 residues. CDR3 protein: CASSQLEGGNEQFF. CDR3 DNA: TGTGCCAGCTCACAGTTAGAGGGAGGGAATGAGCAGTTCTTC.

This clonotype turned up a few times. The chain carries TRBV29-1 and TRBJ2-7, with 7 bases matching TRBD2. V dropped 5 bases and J dropped 4; count of bases not matched to a gene: 2. Germline CDR1 and CDR2: SQVTM and ANQGSEA. The CDR3 totals 11 residues. The CDR3 DNA reads as TGCAGCGTTAACGGGGGGTACGAGCAGTACTTC. Amino acid sequence: CSVNGGYEQYF.

This chain uses TRBV7-6 with TRBJ2-3; TRBD2 matches 8 bases. The CDR3 loop spans 15 amino acids. V was clipped by 5 bases and J by 3 bases; unmatched bases: 7. CDR1 is SGHVS and CDR2 is FNYEAQ in the germline V gene. CDR3 DNA: TGTGCCAGCAGCAAGCGGGAGTCATGGACAGATACGCAGTATTTT. Its translation: CASSKRESWTDTQYF.

This clonotype was detected a few times. Here the CDR3 DNA reads TGCAGTGCAAAAGAGAAGCCTGGGGAGCTGTTTTTT. It translates to CSAKEKPGELFF. This chain joins TRBV20-1 and TRBJ2-2; D not resolved. V lost 6 bases, J lost 8 bases, and 13 bases lay in between. In germline, CDR1 is DFQATT, CDR2 SNEGSKA (reference sequence). This CDR3 comprises 12 residues.

This clonotype has ten or more counts. V usage is TRBV28 and J usage is TRBJ2-7; no reliable D call. The CDR3 length is 12 residues. In germline, CDR1 is MDHEN, CDR2 SYDVKM. Trimming removed 5 bases from V and 3 bases from J, with 8 bases in between. CDR3 residues: CASSQDFYEQYF. In DNA, the CDR3 is TGTGCCAGCAGTCAAGACTTCTACGAGCAGTACTTC.

This clonotype showed up many times. The rearrangement uses TRBV2 and TRBJ2-3, with 7 bases identical to TRBD2. The CDR3 has 14 amino acids. In germline, CDR1 is SNHLY, CDR2 FYNNEI. Trimming took 11 bases from V and 3 from J; bases not matched to a gene: 11. The CDR3 DNA reads TGTGCCGGTAGAGCGGGGAGGCGGACAGATACGCAGTATTTT. Residues: CAGRAGRRTDTQYF.

This chain connects TRBV7-9 to TRBJ2-3; D not certain. The CDR3 contains 16 residues. Trimming stripped 5 bases from V and 4 bases from J, with 19 bases between. Germline V gene data show CDR1 as SEHNR and CDR2 as FQNEAQ (reference sequence). CDR3 sequence (DNA): TGTGCCAGCAGCCCCGTAGACACCACCTGGCCAGATACGCAGTATTTT. Translation gives CASSPVDTTWPDTQYF.

The chain joins TRBV20-1 to TRBJ2-1; D not resolved. The V end was cut by 6 bases, the J end by 15 bases, with 18 bases between. Germline V gene lookup returns CDR1 DFQATT and CDR2 SNEGSKA (reference sequence). The CDR3 spans 11 residues. Here the CDR3 DNA reads TGCAGTGCCCTCGACTCCTCGTTGCGGTTCTTC. Its protein product is CSALDSSLRFF.

The chain couples TRBV4-3 to TRBJ2-1; weak D call: TRBD2 (6 bases). CDR3 size: 15 residues. Germline lookup yields CDR1 LGHNA and CDR2 YSLEER. V lost 4 bases, J lost 5 bases, and 15 bases lay in between. The chain's CDR3 is CASSLADWGDNEQFF. The CDR3 nucleotides read TGCGCCAGCAGCCTGGCGGACTGGGGGGACAATGAGCAGTTCTTC.

The chain uses TRBV7-6 and TRBJ1-3, with 8 positions matching TRBD1. The CDR3 is 15 amino acids. V lost 3 bases and J lost 4; bases outside the gene matches: 5. Germline V gene lookup returns CDR1 SGHVS and CDR2 FNYEAQ. The CDR3 DNA reads as TGTGCCAGCAGCTTTCGGACAGGGTCAGGAAACACCATATATTTT. As protein: CASSFRTGSGNTIYF.

The V and J genes are TRBV28 and TRBJ2-1, with 16 bases identical to TRBD2. The CDR3 sequence is 18 residues long. CDR1 and CDR2 (germline): MDHEN, SYDVKM. V shed 5 bases, J shed 9 bases, and the junction held 13 bases outside the gene matches. The CDR3 DNA reads TGTGCCAGCAGTACGCCCTCGGGACTAGCGGGAGGGGAAGGTGAGCAGTTCTTC. Its protein product is CASSTPSGLAGGEGEQFF.

The V call is TRBV7-2, the J call TRBJ2-7; no firm D call. In germline, CDR1 is SGHTA, CDR2 FQGNSA. CDR3 size: 16 residues. V lost 5 bases to trimming and J lost 3 bases, with 20 bases between them. CDR3 protein: CASSPRFRAPHYEQYF. CDR3 DNA: TGTGCCAGCAGCCCCCGGTTTAGGGCCCCGCACTACGAGCAGTACTTC.

V is TRBV29-1 and J is TRBJ2-1, with D possibly being TRBD2 (6 bases). The CDR3 spans 13 residues. CDR1 is SQVTM, CDR2 ANQGSEA, per germline. Trimming removed 7 bases at V and 5 bases at J, with 15 bases between. CDR3 loop: CSGGPGTHNEQFF. DNA of the CDR3: TGCAGCGGGGGTCCCGGGACTCACAATGAGCAGTTCTTC.

This clonotype was counted a few times. V usage is TRBV6-2 or TRBV6-3 and J usage is TRBJ2-7; D is possibly TRBD1 (5 bases). The germline V gene encodes CDR1 MNHEY and CDR2 SVGEGT. The V gene lost 0 bases and the J gene lost 7 bases, with 25 bases spanning the gap. The CDR3 totals 18 residues. CDR3 sequence reads: CASSYSKDKGSAMREQYF. The CDR3 region has the DNA TGTGCCAGCAGTTACTCGAAGGACAAAGGATCCGCGATGCGGGAGCAGTACTTC.

In its sample, this clonotype was seen a few times. V gene TRBV25-1 combines with J gene TRBJ2-7, with a tentative D call TRBD2 (6 bases). V lost 3 bases, J lost 5 bases, and 17 bases lay in between. The germline V gene has CDR1 MGHDK and CDR2 SYGVNS. The CDR3 has 15 residues. The CDR3 DNA sequence: TGTGCCAGCAGTGACGGTGCGGGGTCCAGGAACGAGCAGTACTTC. It specifies CASSDGAGSRNEQYF.

There are a few counts of this clonotype. The V and J genes are TRBV20-1 and TRBJ2-2; 8 nucleotides line up with TRBD1. The J segment lost 7 bases and the V segment lost 0 bases, leaving 22 bases of the junction unmatched. Germline V gives CDR1 DFQATT, CDR2 SNEGSKA (reference sequence). The CDR3 runs to 20 residues. CDR3: CSAREVPLSGQGRMGGELFF. CDR3 nucleotides: TGCAGTGCTAGAGAGGTCCCTCTTAGCGGACAGGGCCGAATGGGCGGGGAGCTGTTTTTT.

V is TRBV6-2 or TRBV6-3 and J is TRBJ2-1; no firm D call. Germline V gene data show CDR1 as MNHEY and CDR2 as SVGEGT. This CDR3 has 13 residues. Trimming left V 1 base short and J 8 bases short, with 9 bases between. The CDR3 protein is CASSYLGVDEQFF. DNA of the CDR3: TGTGCCAGCAGTTACTTAGGAGTTGATGAGCAGTTCTTC.

This clonotype was seen only a few times. The gene calls are TRBV7-8 and TRBJ2-1, with TRBD2 matching over 9 bases. Looked up from germline, CDR1 is SGHVS and CDR2 is FQNEAQ. V dropped 1 base and J dropped 3; count of bases not matched to a gene: 4. The CDR3 sequence is 16 residues long. CDR3: CASSLGLADDYNEQFF. The DNA of the CDR3 is TGTGCCAGCAGCTTAGGACTAGCGGATGACTACAATGAGCAGTTCTTC. The variable domain in full, with the rest retrieved from reference TRBV7-8 and TRBJ2-1, is GAGVSQSPRYKVAKRGQDVALRCDPISGHVSLFWYQQALGQGPEFLTYFQNEAQLDKSGLPSDRFFAERPEGSVSTLKIQRTQQEDSAVYLCASSLGLADDYNEQFFGPGTRLTVL.

This clonotype was counted ten times or more. The V and J genes are TRBV20-1 and TRBJ2-3; 7 bases are shared with TRBD2. In germline, CDR1 is DFQATT, CDR2 SNEGSKA (reference sequence). The CDR3 extends over 14 amino acids. Trimming at V came to 3 bases and at J to 0 bases, leaving 3 bases not matched to a gene. The CDR3 DNA is TGCAGTGCTAGTGGTAGCGGGAGCACAGATACGCAGTATTTT. It encodes CSASGSGSTDTQYF.

The chain is built from TRBV4-3 and TRBJ2-2; 11 bases fit TRBD1. The CDR3 has 17 amino acids. Losses at the gene ends were 3 bases for V and 5 bases for J; bases not matched to a gene: 8. From germline, CDR1 is LGHNA and CDR2 YSLEER. CDR3 DNA sequence: TGCGCCAGCAGCCAGTCCGGGACAGGGGGTGTTACCGGGGAGCTGTTTTTT. Translating gives CASSQSGTGGVTGELFF.

This chain uses TRBV30 with TRBJ2-7; TRBD2 matches 14 bases. The CDR3 spans 16 residues. From germline, CDR1 is GTSNPN and CDR2 SVGIG (reference sequence). The V and J ends lost 2 bases and 5 bases, in that order; junction bases with no gene match: 8. CDR3 sequence reads: CAWSSGTSGRMDEQYF. The CDR3 DNA follows: TGTGCCTGGAGTTCCGGGACTAGCGGGAGAATGGACGAGCAGTACTTC.